The present T cell receptor (beta chain) was sequenced within a study of spatial heterogeneity in lung cancer. Overall study: The authors sequenced available follow-up PBMC samples, taken a median of around two years after resection. Findings and caveats of the study: The study found ubiquitous expanded tumor TCRs in blood more at resection than follow-up.

The CDR3 is 15 amino acids. Trimming cost V 6 bases and J 0 bases; bases outside gene matches: 4. Sample time point: blood at routine non-recurrence follow-up after resection. No cell sorting; template was whole RNA from tumor, lung tissue or PBMC. Carried by each TCR cDNA molecule was a unique molecular identifier. TCRdb ran MiXCR on the 5' RACE reads and lists one entry per CDR3 protein. The sample includes roughly 120,000 distinct CDR3 sequences, 9.5% to 15% of them seen just once. Concerning this clonotype itself: The antigen is not known.

This clonotype was obtained from a male donor with early-stage non-small cell lung cancer. The chain links TRBV12-3 or TRBV12-4 to TRBJ2-2, with TRBD1 identical over 7 bases. Here the sequenced sample was PBMCs, taken at follow-up. Here the CDR3 DNA reads TGTGCCAGCAGGCCCGACAGGGCGAACACCGGGGAGCTGTTTTTT. Protein: CASRPDRANTGELFF.